This TCR beta chain comes out of a study of immune heterogeneity within non-small cell lung tumors. Study summary: In total, the tumors were 4 squamous cell carcinomas, around ten non-squamous carcinomas and 1 not otherwise specified.

Study-level findings and limits: A moderate but significant correlation was observed between local T-cell clonality and local tumor mutational burden (R approximately 0.31).

Comments on this clonotype: The antigen is unknown. It may be a read error: a sequence one base away is much more abundant.

Template came from bulk tumor genomic DNA, at approximately 620 ng per sample. Biopsy collection occurred during surgery, with several far-apart biopsies per primary tumor. The study cohort was described as untreated, and its members had newly diagnosed non-small cell lung cancer. They went on to have curative surgery. TCR beta CDR3 amplification used multiplex PCR with 32 V and 13 J primers. MiXCR, run by TCRdb on the multiplex PCR reads, gives a single entry per CDR3 protein. The sample holds 10,000 to 11,000 distinct CDR3 sequences, 15% to 25% seen once. The CDR3 spans 16 residues. Germline V CDR1 and CDR2: LNHDA, SQIVND (reference sequence).

Material for sequencing was lung tumor tissue. The chain employs TRBV19 and TRBJ2-3, with 8 bases that match TRBD1. The sequence derives from a man aged 55 to 70 with non-small cell lung cancer. This chain's CDR3 is CASSFPGQGLTATQYF. In nucleotides, the CDR3 is TGTGCCAGTAGTTTCCCCGGACAGGGCCTCACAGCTACGCAGTATTTT.